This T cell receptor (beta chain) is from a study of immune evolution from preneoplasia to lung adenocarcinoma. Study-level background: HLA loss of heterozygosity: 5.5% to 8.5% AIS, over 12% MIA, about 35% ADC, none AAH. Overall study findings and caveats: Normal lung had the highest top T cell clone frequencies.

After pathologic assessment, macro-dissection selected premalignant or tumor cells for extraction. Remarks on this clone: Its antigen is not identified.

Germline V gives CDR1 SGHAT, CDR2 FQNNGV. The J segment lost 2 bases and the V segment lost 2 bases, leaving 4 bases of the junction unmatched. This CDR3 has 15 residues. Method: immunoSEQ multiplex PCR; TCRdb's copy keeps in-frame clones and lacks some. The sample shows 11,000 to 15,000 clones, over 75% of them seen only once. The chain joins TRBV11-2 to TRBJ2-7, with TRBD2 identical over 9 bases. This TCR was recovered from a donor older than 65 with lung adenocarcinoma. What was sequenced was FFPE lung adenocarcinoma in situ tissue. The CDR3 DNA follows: TGTGCCAGCAGCTTATACGCGGGAGGGACCTACGAGCAGTACTTC. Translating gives CASSLYAGGTYEQYF.